The TCR beta chain under discussion was sequenced for a study of Ad26.COV2.S vaccination and SARS-CoV-2 variants. Study-wide context: Donor got 5x10^10 or 1x10^11 viral particles of Ad26.COV2.S. Study-level findings and limits: Non-spike TCR breadth was similar in vaccine and placebo recipients. Possibly, TCR breadth and depth analyses underestimated total T cell responses.

Treatment described: some 20 received Ad26.COV2.S at low or high dose, single or two shots; about 5 received placebo; per-sample allocation not given. Sampling was performed 63 days after the first vaccine or placebo injection. Within Boston, the person who donated was an adult of 18-55 years. Points on this clone: Its antigen is unknown.

The CDR3 runs 15 residues. The germline V gene encodes CDR1 LGHDT and CDR2 YNNKEL (reference sequence). Losses at the gene ends were 4 bases for V and 6 bases for J; bases not matched to a gene: 8. Some clones are missing from TCRdb's copy, which holds only in-frame ones; the method was immunoSEQ multiplex PCR. The sample includes about 350,000 clones, roughly 89% of them seen just once. Here the sequenced sample was peripheral blood, taken in a trial of Ad26.COV2.S vaccine versus placebo. The chain carries TRBV3-1 (or the pseudogene TRBV3-2) and TRBJ2-3; 9 positions match TRBD1. This clonotype was obtained from a person aged 18 to 65 who received the Ad26.COV2.S COVID-19 vaccine or a placebo. CDR3 in DNA: TGTGCCAGCAGCCGACGGGACAGGGCACGGGATACGCAGTATTTT. Translation gives CASSRRDRARDTQYF.